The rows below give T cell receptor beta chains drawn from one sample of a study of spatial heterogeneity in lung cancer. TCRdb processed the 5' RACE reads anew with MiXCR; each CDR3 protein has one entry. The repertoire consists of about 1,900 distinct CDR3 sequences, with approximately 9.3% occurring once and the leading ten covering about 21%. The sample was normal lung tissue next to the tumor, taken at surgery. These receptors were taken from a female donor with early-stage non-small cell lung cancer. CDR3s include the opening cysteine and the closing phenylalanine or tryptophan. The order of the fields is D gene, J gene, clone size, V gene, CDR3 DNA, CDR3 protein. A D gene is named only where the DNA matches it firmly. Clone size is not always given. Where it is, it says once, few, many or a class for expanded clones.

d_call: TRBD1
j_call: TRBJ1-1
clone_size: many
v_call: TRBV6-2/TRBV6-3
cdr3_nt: TGTGCCAGCAGTTCCCCCGGGACAGGGCCGGACACTGAAGCTTTCTTT
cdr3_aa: CASSSPGTGPDTEAFF

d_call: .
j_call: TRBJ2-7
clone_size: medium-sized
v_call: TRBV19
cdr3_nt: TGTGCCAGCAACTCTCAGGGGGGCTACGAGCAGTACTTC
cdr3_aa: CASNSQGGYEQYF

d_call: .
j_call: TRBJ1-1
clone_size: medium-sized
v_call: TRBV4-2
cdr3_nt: TGTGCCAGCAGCCTCCCAGGGGTTACTGAAGCTTTCTTT
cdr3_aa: CASSLPGVTEAFF

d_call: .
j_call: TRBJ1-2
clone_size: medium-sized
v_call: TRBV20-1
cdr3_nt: TGCAGTGCTAGAGACACAGAATATGGCTACACCTTC
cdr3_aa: CSARDTEYGYTF

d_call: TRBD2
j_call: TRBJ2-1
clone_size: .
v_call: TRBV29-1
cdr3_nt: TGCAGCGTTGAGCTAGCGGGGGTGAATGAGCAGTTCTTC
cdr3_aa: CSVELAGVNEQFF

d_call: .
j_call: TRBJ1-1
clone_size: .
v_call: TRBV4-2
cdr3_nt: TGTGCCAGCAGCCAAGTTCAGGACGGTGAAGCTTTCTTT
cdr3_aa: CASSQVQDGEAFF

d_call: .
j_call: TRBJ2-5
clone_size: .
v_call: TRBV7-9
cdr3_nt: TGTGCCAGCAGCCGCCCCGGGGGCGGGGAGACCCAGTACTTC
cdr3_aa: CASSRPGGGETQYF

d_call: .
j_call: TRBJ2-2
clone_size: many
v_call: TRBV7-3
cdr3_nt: TGTGCCAGCAGCCCTAACCCGACCGGGGAGCTGTTTTTT
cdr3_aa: CASSPNPTGELFF

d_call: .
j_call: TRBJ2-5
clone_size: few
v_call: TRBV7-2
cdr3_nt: TGTGCCAGCAGCTCCTCCCGGGAGACCCAGTACTTC
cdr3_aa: CASSSSRETQYF

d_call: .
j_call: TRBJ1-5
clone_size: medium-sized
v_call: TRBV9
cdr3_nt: TGTGCCAGCAGCGTTAGTCTTCGAGGGGATCAGCCCCAGCATTTT
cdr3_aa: CASSVSLRGDQPQHF

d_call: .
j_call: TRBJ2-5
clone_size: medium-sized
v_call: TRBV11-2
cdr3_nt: TGTGCCAGCAGCCCGGACGTCTACCAAGAGACCCAGTACTTC
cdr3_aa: CASSPDVYQETQYF

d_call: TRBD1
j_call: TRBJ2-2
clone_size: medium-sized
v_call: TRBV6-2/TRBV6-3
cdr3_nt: TGTGCCAGCGCGCGGACAGGGTTTCCCGGGGAGCTGTTTTTT
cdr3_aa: CASARTGFPGELFF

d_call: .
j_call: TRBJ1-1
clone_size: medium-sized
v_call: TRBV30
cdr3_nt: TGTGCCTGGAGTCGGACGAACACTGAAGCTTTCTTT
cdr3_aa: CAWSRTNTEAFF

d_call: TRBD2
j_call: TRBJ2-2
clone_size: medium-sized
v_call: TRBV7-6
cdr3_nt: TGTGCCAGCAGCTTAGTACGTGTTAGCGGGGGCACCGGGGAGCTGTTTTTT
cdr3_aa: CASSLVRVSGGTGELFF

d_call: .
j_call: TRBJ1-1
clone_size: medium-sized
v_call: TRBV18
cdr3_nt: TGTGCCAGCTCACCACTGCACGCGTTGAACACTGAAGCTTTCTTT
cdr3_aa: CASSPLHALNTEAFF

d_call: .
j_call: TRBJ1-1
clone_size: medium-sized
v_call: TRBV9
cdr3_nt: TGTGCCAGCAGCGTAGCTACAGGTTCGGGCTCTGAAGCTTTCTTT
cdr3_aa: CASSVATGSGSEAFF

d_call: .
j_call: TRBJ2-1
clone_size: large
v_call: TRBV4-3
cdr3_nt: TGCGCCAGCAGCCAAGAGTACGGGAATGAGCAGTTCTTC
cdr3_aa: CASSQEYGNEQFF

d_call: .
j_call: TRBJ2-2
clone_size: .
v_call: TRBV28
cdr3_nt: TGTGCCAGCAGTCTTAGCGCCGGGGAGCTGTTTTTT
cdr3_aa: CASSLSAGELFF

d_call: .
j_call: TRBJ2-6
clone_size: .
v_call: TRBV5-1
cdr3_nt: TGCGCCAGCAGTCCGGCCCTCTCTGGGGCCAACGTCCTGACTTTC
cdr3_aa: CASSPALSGANVLTF

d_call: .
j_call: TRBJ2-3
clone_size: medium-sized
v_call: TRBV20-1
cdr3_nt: TGCAGTGCTAGCGGCCTACTTAGCACAGATACGCAGTATTTT
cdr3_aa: CSASGLLSTDTQYF

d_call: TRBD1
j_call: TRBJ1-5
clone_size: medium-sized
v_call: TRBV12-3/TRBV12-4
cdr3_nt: TGTGCCAGCAGTTCCCCGGGACAGGGATATAGCAATCAGCCCCAGCATTTT
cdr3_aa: CASSSPGQGYSNQPQHF

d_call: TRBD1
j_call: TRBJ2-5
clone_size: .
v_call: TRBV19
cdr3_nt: TGTGCCAGTAGTATAGATCGACAGGGTTGGGCCCAGTACTTC
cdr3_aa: CASSIDRQGWAQYF

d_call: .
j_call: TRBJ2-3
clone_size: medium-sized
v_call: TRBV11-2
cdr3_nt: TGTGCCAGCAGCTTATGGGGGTCGGGTACAGATACGCAGTATTTT
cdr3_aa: CASSLWGSGTDTQYF

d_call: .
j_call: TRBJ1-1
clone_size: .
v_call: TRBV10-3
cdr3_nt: TGTGCCATCAGTGCAGGAGGGACCACTGAAGCTTTCTTT
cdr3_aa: CAISAGGTTEAFF

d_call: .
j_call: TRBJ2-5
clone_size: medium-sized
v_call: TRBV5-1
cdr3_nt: TGCGCCAGCAGCGTCCCCGGCTCCCCGGGAGAGACCCAGTACTTC
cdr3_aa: CASSVPGSPGETQYF

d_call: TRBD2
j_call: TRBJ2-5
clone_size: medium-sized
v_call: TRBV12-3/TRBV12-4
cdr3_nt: TGTGCCAGCAGTCCGGGACTAGCGGGCATAGGCGGAGAGACCCAGTACTTC
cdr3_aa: CASSPGLAGIGGETQYF

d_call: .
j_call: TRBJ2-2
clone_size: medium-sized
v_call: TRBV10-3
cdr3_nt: TGTGCCATCAGTGAGTCGAGAAGCGCCGGGGAGCTGTTTTTT
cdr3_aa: CAISESRSAGELFF

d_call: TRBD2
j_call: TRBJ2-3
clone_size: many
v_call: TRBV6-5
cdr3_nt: TGTGCCAGCAGGCAAAACCCTCGTAGCGGGGCGGATACGCAGTATTTT
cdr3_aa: CASRQNPRSGADTQYF

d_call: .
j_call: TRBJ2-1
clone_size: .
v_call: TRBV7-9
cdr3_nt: TGTGCCAGCAGCCCCGCCCCCGGCAGGGGAACCTACAATGAGCAGTTCTTC
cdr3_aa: CASSPAPGRGTYNEQFF

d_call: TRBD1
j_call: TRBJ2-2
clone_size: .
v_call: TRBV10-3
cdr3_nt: TGTGCCATCAGTCTCGGGGACAGAGACACCGGGGAGCTGTTTTTT
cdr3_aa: CAISLGDRDTGELFF

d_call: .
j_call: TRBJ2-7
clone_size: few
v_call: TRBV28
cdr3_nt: TGTGCCAGCAGTCGACCGGGTTTGAACTACGAGCAGTACTTC
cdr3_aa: CASSRPGLNYEQYF

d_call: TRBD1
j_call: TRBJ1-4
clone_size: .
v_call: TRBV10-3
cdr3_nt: TGTGCCATCAGTGAGTCTTATACTTCGACAGGGGGCAGAATTTTT
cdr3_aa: CAISESYTSTGGRIF

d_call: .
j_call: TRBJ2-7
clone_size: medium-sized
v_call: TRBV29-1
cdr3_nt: TGCAGCGTTGAAGAAGGGGGTCCCTACGAGCAGTACTTC
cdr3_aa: CSVEEGGPYEQYF

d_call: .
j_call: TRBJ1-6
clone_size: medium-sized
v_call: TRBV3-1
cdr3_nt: TGTGCCAGCAGCCAAGACGGGTCCTATAATTCACCCCTCCACTTT
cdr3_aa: CASSQDGSYNSPLHF

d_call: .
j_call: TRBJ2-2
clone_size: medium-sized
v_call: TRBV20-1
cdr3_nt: TGCAGTGCTAGAGATGGTCGCACCGGGGAGCTGTTTTTT
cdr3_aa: CSARDGRTGELFF

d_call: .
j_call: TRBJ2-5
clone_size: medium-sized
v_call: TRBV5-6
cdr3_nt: TGTGCCAGCAGCTCAACCGGGTCCCTAGAGACCCAGTACTTC
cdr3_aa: CASSSTGSLETQYF

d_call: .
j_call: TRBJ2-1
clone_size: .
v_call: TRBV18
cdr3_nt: TGTGCCAGCTCACCACGTTCAGGGGGGTCCTACAATGAGCAGTTCTTC
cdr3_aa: CASSPRSGGSYNEQFF

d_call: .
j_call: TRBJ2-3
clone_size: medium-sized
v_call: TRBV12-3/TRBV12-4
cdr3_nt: TGTGCCAGCAATTTCGGCGGGGAGTCAGATACGCAGTATTTT
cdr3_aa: CASNFGGESDTQYF

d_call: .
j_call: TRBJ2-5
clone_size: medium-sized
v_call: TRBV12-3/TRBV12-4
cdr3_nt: TGTGCCAGCAGTGGCGGGGAGACCCAGTACTTC
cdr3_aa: CASSGGETQYF

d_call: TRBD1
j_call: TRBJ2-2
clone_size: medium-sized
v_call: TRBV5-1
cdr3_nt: TGCGCCAGCAAGGGGGCGACTGGAACCGGGGAGCTGTTTTTT
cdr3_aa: CASKGATGTGELFF

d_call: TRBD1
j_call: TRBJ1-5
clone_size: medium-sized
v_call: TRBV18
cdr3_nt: TGTGCCAGCTCGGGACAGGGAAATCAGCCCCAGCATTTT
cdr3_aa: CASSGQGNQPQHF

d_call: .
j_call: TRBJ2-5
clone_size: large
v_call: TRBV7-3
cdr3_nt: TGTGCCAGCAGCCTGGGGATTGGGCCAAAGGAGACCCAGTACTTC
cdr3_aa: CASSLGIGPKETQYF